This entry describes one T cell receptor beta chain. Its antigen is unknown. This specimen comes from a study of hypomethylating agent response in myelodysplastic syndrome. Broader study findings: More novel clonotypes appeared in responders; more contracted clonotypes appeared in non-responders after treatment.

TCRdb's copy holds only in-frame clones and misses some; the assay was immunoSEQ multiplex PCR. The sample includes approximately 5,100 clones, 80% to 85% seen only once; the top ten take over 15%. Germline CDR1 and CDR2: MNHNS and SASEGT. This CDR3 spans 15 amino acids. V gave up 8 bases and J gave up 3 bases, with 19 bases separating them. Sequences were derived from bone marrow, sampled before or after starting hypomethylating agent treatment for myelodysplastic syndrome (not recorded which). This TCR was sampled from a human donor with myelodysplastic syndrome. The genes are TRBV6-1 and TRBJ1-2; no definite D call. DNA of the CDR3: TGTGCCAGCCTATTGAGTCCCGGACTGGACTATGGCTACACCTTC. Translation: CASLLSPGLDYGYTF.